This T cell receptor beta chain was obtained from a study of PD-1 blockade in classical Hodgkin lymphoma. Notes on the study in general: At baseline, newly diagnosed patients reportedly showed less TCR diversity than healthy donors.

The repertoire was sequenced with immunoSEQ multiplex PCR; TCRdb's copy has only in-frame clones and lacks some. The sample lists about 22,000 clones, roughly 75% occurring once. Regarding this clone: The antigen is undetermined.

All the patients suffered relapse after autologous stem cell transplantation, and brentuximab vedotin exposure differed. This receptor was identified in a human donor with classical Hodgkin lymphoma. Sequencing used peripheral blood mononuclear cells (PBMCs), obtained before the second cycle of nivolumab.

The CDR3 DNA reads TGCGCCAGCGGTCAGCCTGGGGCTTTCTTT. Amino acids: CASGQPGAFF. This chain joins TRBV10-2 and TRBJ1-1; unclear D gene. CDR3 length: 10 amino acids. V lost 8 bases to trimming and J lost 11 bases, with 12 bases between them. Germline CDR1 is WSHSY and CDR2 is SAAADI.